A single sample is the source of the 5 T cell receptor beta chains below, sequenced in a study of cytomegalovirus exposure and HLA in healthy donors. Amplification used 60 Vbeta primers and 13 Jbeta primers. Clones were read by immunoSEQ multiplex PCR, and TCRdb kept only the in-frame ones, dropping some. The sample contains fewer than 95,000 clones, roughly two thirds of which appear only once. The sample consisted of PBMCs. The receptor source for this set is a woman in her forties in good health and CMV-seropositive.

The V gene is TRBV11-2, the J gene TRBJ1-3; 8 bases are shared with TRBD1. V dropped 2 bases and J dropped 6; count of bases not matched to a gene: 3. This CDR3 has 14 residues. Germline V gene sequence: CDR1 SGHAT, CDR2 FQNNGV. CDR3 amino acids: CASSLWGQENTIYF. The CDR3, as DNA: TGTGCCAGCAGCTTATGGGGACAGGAAAACACCATATATTTT.

The CDR3 reads CASSPTRREKLFF. The CDR3 nucleotides are TGTGCCAGCAGCCCAACCCGGAGGGAAAAACTGTTTTTT. This chain joins TRBV6-5 and TRBJ1-4, with D unclear. The CDR3 loop spans 13 amino acids. CDR1 is MNHEY, CDR2 SVGAGI, per germline. V was clipped by 6 bases and J by 8 bases, with 13 bases between them.

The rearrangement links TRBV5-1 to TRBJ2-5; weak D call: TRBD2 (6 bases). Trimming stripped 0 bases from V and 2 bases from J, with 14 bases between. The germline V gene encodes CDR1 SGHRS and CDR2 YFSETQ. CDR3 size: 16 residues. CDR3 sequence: CASSLADGRVQETQYF. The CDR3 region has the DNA TGCGCCAGCAGCTTGGCCGACGGGAGAGTTCAAGAGACCCAGTACTTC. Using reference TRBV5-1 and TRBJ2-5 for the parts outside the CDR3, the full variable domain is KAGVTQTPRYLIKTRGQQVTLSCSPISGHRSVSWYQQTPGQGLQFLFEYFSETQRNKGNFPGRFSGRQFSNSRSEMNVSTLELGDSALYLCASSLADGRVQETQYFGPGTRLLVL.

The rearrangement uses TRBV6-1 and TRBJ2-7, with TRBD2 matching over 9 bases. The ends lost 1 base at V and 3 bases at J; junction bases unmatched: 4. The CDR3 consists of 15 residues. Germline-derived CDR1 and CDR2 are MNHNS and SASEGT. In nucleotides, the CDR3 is TGTGCCAGCAGTGAAGGACTAGCGGTCAACTACGAGCAGTACTTC. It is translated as CASSEGLAVNYEQYF.

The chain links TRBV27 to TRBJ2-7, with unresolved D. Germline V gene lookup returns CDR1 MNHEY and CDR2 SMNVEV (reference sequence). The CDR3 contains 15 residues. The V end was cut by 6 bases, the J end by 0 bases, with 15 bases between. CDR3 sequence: CASSKTLTLSYEQYF. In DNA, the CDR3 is TGTGCCAGCAGCAAAACCCTAACTCTCTCCTACGAGCAGTACTTC.